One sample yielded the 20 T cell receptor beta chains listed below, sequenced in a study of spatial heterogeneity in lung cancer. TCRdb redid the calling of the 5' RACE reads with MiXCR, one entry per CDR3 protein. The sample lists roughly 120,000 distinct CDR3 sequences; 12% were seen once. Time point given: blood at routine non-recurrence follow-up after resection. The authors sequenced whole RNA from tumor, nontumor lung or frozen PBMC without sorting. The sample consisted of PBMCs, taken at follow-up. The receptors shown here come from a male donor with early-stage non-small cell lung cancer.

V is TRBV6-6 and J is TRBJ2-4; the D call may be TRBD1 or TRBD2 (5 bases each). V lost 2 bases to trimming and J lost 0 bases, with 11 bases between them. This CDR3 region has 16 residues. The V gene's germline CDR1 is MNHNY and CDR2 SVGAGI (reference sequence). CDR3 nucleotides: TGTGCCAGCAGTTACGGCAGGGACCTAGCCAAAAACATTCAGTACTTC. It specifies CASSYGRDLAKNIQYF.

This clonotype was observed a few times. The CDR3 protein is CASSSRQGTSEKLFF. DNA for the CDR3: TGTGCCAGCAGCTCCCGACAGGGAACAAGTGAAAAACTGTTTTTT. This sequence joins TRBV7-9 and TRBJ1-4; TRBD1 matches 7 bases. The germline V gene encodes CDR1 SEHNR and CDR2 FQNEAQ (reference sequence). The V gene end was trimmed by 4 bases and the J gene end by 7 bases; junction bases not matched to a gene: 9. The CDR3 runs 15 residues. The complete variable domain, with remaining parts taken from reference TRBV7-9 and TRBJ1-4, reads DTGVSQNPRHKITKRGQNVTFRCDPISEHNRLYWYRQTLGQGPEFLTYFQNEAQLEKSRLLSDRFSAERPKGSFSTLEIQRTEQGDSAMYLCASSSRQGTSEKLFFGSGTQLSVL.

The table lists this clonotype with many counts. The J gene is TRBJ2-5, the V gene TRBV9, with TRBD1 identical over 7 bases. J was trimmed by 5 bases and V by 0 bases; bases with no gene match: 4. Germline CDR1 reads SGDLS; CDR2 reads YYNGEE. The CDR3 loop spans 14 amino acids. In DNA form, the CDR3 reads TGTGCCAGCAGCGTAGATGTCAGGGGGGAGACCCAGTACTTC. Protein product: CASSVDVRGETQYF.

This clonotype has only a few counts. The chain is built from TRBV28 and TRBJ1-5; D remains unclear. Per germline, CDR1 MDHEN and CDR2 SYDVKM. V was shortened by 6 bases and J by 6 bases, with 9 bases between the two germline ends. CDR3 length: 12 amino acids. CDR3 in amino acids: CASSLRIQPQHF. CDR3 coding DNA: TGTGCCAGCAGCCTAAGGATTCAGCCCCAGCATTTT.

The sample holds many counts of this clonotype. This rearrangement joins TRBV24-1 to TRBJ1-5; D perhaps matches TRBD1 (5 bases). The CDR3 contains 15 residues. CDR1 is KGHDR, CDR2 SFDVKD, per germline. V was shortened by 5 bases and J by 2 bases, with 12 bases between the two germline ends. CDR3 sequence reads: CATSAQGGGNQPQHF. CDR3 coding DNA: TGTGCCACCAGTGCCCAGGGTGGAGGCAATCAGCCCCAGCATTTT.

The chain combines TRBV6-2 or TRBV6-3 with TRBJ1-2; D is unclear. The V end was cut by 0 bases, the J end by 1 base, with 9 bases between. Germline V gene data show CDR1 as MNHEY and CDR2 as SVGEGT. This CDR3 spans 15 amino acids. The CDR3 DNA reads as TGTGCCAGCAGTTACTCGTCGCAGCGTAACTATGGCTACACCTTC. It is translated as CASSYSSQRNYGYTF.

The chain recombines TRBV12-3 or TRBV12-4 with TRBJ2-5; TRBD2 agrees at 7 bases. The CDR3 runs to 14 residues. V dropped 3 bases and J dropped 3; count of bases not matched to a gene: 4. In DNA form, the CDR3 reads TGTGCCAGCAGTTTCTGGGGAGGGAAAGAGACCCAGTACTTC. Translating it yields CASSFWGGKETQYF.

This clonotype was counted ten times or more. CDR3 amino acids: CSASPGQGGNTIYF. CDR3 nucleotides: TGCAGTGCTAGCCCCGGACAGGGAGGAAACACCATATATTTT. V usage is TRBV20-1 and J usage is TRBJ1-3; 8 bases match TRBD1. Germline-derived CDR1 and CDR2 are DFQATT and SNEGSKA (reference sequence). Germline trimming cut 3 bases from V and 4 bases from J; bases unmatched to any gene: 5. The CDR3 consists of 14 residues.

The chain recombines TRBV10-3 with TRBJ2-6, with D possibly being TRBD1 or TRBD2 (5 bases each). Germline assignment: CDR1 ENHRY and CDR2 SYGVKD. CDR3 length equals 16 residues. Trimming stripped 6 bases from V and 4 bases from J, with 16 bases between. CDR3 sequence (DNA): TGTGCCATCAGCGTGGGCGTAGGGACCGGGGCCAACGTCCTGACTTTC. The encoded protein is CAISVGVGTGANVLTF.

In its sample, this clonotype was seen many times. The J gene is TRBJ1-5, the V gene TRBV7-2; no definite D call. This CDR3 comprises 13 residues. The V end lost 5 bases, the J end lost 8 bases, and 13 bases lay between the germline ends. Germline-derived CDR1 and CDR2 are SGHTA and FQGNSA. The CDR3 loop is CASSPAREKPQHF. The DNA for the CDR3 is TGTGCCAGCAGCCCTGCCCGGGAGAAGCCCCAGCATTTT.

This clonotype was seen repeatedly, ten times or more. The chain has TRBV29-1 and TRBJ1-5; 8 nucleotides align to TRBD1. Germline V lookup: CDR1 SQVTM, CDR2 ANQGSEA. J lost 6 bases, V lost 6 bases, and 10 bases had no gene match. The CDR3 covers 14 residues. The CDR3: CSVIPTGVSQPQHF. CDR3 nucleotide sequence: TGCAGCGTCATACCGACAGGGGTGAGTCAGCCCCAGCATTTT.

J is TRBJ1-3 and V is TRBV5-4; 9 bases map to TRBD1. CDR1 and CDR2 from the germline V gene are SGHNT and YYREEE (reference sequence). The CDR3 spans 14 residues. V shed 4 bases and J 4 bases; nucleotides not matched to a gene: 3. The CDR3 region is CASSRDRVGNTIYF. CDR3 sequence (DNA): TGTGCCAGCAGCCGGGACAGGGTCGGAAACACCATATATTTT.

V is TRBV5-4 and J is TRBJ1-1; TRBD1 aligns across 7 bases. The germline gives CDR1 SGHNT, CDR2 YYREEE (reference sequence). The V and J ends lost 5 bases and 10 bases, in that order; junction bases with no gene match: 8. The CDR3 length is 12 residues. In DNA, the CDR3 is TGTGCCAGCAGTCGGCAGGGACAGCGAGCTTTCTTT. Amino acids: CASSRQGQRAFF. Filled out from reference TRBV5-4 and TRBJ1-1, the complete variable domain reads ETGVTQSPTHLIKTRGQQVTLRCSSQSGHNTVSWYQQALGQGPQFIFQYYREEENGRGNFPPRFSGLQFPNYSSELNVNALELDDSALYLCASSRQGQRAFFGQGTRLTVV.

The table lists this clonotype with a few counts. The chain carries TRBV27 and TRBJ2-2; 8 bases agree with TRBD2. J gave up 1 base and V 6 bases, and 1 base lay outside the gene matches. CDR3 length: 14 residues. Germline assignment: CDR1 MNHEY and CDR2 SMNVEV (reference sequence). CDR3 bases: TGTGCCAGCAGAGCGGGGGTGAACACCGGGGAGCTGTTTTTT. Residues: CASRAGVNTGELFF.

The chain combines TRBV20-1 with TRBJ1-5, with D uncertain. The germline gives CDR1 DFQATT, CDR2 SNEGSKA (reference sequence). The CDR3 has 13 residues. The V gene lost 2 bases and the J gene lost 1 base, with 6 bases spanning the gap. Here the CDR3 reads CSARSASNQPQHF. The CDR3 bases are TGCAGTGCTAGATCAGCAAGCAATCAGCCCCAGCATTTT.

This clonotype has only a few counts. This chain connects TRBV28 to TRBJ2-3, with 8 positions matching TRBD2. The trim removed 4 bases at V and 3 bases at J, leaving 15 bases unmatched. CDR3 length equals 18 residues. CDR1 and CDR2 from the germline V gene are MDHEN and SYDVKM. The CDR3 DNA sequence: TGTGCCAGCAGTTCCCCCCGAACCGGGACTAGTCGTACAGATACGCAGTATTTT. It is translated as CASSSPRTGTSRTDTQYF. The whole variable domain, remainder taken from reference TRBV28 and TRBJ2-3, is DVKVTQSSRYLVKRTGEKVFLECVQDMDHENMFWYRQDPGLGLRLIYFSYDVKMKEKGDIPEGYSVSREKKERFSLILESASTNQTSMYLCASSSPRTGTSRTDTQYFGPGTRLTVL.

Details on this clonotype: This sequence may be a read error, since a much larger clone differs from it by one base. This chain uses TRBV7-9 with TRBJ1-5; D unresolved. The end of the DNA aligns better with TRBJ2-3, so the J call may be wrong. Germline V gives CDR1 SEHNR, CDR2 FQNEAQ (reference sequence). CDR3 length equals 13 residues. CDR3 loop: CASRAKGNQPQYF. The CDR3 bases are TGTGCCAGCAGGGCTAAAGGCAATCAGCCCCAGTATTTT.

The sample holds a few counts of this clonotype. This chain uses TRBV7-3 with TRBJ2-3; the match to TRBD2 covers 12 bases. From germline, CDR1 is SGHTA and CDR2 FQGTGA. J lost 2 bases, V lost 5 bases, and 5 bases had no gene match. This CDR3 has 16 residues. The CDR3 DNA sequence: TGTGCCAGCAGCCAAACTAGCGGGGGGTCCACAGATACGCAGTATTTT. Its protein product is CASSQTSGGSTDTQYF.

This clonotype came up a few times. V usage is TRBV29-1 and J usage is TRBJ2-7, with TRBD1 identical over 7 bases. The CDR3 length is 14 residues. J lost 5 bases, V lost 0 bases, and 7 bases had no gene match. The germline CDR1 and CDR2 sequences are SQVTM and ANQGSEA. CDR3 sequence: CSVEERHRGNEQYF. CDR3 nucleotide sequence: TGCAGCGTTGAAGAACGGCACAGGGGCAACGAGCAGTACTTC.

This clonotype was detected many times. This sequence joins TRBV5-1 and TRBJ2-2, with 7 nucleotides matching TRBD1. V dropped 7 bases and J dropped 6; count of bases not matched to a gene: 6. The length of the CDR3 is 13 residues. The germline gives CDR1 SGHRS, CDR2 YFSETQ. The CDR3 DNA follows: TGCGCCAGCTTACAGGGGTCCTCCGGGGAGCTGTTTTTT. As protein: CASLQGSSGELFF.